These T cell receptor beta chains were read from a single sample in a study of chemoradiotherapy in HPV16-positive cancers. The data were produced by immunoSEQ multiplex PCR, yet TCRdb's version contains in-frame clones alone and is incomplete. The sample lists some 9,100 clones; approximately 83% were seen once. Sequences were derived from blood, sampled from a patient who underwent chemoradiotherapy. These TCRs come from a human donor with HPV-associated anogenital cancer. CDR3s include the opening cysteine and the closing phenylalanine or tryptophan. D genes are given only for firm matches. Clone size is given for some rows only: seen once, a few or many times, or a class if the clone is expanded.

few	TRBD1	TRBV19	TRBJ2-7	CASSIKGQGTYEQYF	TGTGCCAGTAGTATAAAAGGACAGGGAACCTACGAGCAGTACTTC
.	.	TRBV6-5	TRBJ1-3	CASRAELSGNTIYF	TGTGCCAGCAGAGCAGAGCTCTCTGGAAACACCATATATTTT
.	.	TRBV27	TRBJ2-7	CASSFSGSAYEQYF	TGTGCCAGCAGTTTTTCTGGGTCGGCCTACGAGCAGTACTTC
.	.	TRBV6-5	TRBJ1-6	CASRQGNSYNSPLHF	TGTGCCAGCAGACAGGGAAACTCCTATAATTCACCCCTCCACTTT
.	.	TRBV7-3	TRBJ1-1	CASSLEPGSGAFF	TGTGCCAGCAGCTTAGAACCCGGGTCGGGGGCTTTCTTT
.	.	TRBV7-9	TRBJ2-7	CARGRGSYEQYF	TGTGCCAGGGGACGTGGGTCCTACGAGCAGTACTTC
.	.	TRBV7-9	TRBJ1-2	CASSLSGVGYTF	TGTGCCAGCAGCTTGTCAGGGGTCGGCTACACCTTC
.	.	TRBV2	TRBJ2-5	CASSVWDEQYF	TGTGCCAGCAGTGTATGGGATGAGCAGTACTTC
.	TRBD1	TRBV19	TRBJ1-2	CASSIVLTGYGYGYTF	TGTGCCAGTAGTATAGTCCTGACAGGGTATGGCTATGGCTACACCTTC
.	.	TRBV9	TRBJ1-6	CASSVEHHGGNSPLHF	TGTGCCAGCAGCGTGGAACATCACGGGGGTAACTCACCCCTCCACTTT
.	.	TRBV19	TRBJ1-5	CASSTGTYGGNQPQHF	TGTGCCAGTAGTACCGGAACATATGGGGGCAATCAGCCCCAGCATTTT
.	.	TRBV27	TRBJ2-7	CASSLGRVYEQYF	TGTGCCAGCAGTTTAGGACGGGTCTACGAGCAGTACTTC
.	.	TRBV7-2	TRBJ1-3	CASSLGQGMGNTIYF	TGTGCCAGCAGCTTGGGGCAGGGAATGGGAAACACCATATATTTT
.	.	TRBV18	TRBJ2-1	CASSPQGKDNEQFF	TGTGCCAGCTCACCACAAGGGAAAGACAATGAGCAGTTCTTC
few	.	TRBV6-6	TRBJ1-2	CASSPETGNYGYTF	TGTGCCAGCAGCCCTGAGACGGGGAACTATGGCTACACCTTC
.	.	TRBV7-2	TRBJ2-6	CASSESGANVLTF	TGTGCCAGCAGCGAGTCTGGGGCCAACGTCCTGACTTTC
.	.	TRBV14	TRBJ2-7	CASSQDFAYEQYF	TGTGCCAGCAGCCAAGATTTCGCCTACGAGCAGTACTTC
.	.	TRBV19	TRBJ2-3	CASSVTGRGRDTQYF	TGTGCCAGTAGTGTGACAGGGAGGGGCAGAGATACGCAGTATTTT
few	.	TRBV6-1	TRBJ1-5	CASSDQEGPQHF	TGTGCCAGCAGCGACCAGGAAGGGCCCCAGCATTTT
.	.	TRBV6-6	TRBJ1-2	CASSYAETDSYGYTF	TGTGCCAGCAGTTACGCTGAGACAGATTCCTATGGCTACACCTTC
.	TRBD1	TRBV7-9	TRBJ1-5	CASSLGQGGQPQHF	TGTGCCAGCAGCCTGGGACAGGGGGGACAGCCCCAGCATTTT
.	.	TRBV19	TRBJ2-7	CASTPTGGGLNEQYF	TGTGCCAGTACCCCGACAGGAGGGGGGCTGAACGAGCAGTACTTC
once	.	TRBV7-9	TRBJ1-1	CASSAYRVGNTEAFF	TGTGCCAGCAGCGCCTACAGGGTGGGGAACACTGAAGCTTTCTTT
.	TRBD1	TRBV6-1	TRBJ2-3	CASSEEGQGTDTQYF	TGTGCCAGCAGTGAAGAGGGACAGGGCACAGATACGCAGTATTTT
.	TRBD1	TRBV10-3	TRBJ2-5	CAISSDRVDETQYF	TGTGCCATCAGTTCAGACAGGGTTGACGAGACCCAGTACTTC
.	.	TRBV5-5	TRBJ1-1	CASSPGTSGIFEAFF	TGTGCCAGCAGCCCCGGGACCAGCGGAATCTTTGAAGCTTTCTTT
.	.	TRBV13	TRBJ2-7	CASSQNRDEQYF	TGTGCCAGCAGCCAAAACAGGGATGAGCAGTACTTC
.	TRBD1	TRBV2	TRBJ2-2	CASSEFGTGNTGELFF	TGTGCCAGCAGTGAGTTTGGGACAGGGAACACCGGGGAGCTGTTTTTT
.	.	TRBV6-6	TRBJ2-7	CASSYSSTETYEQYF	TGTGCCAGCAGTTACTCGAGCACAGAAACCTACGAGCAGTACTTC
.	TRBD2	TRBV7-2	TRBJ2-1	CASSFETSGVNEQFF	TGTGCCAGCAGCTTCGAGACTAGCGGGGTAAATGAGCAGTTCTTC
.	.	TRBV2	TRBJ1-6	CASRIDQNSPLHF	TGTGCCAGCAGGATAGACCAAAATTCACCCCTCCACTTT
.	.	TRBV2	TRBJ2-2	CASSDLQGNTGELFF	TGTGCCAGCAGCGATTTACAGGGGAACACCGGGGAGCTGTTTTTT
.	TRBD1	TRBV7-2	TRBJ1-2	CASTATGSNYGYTF	TGTGCCAGCACCGCGACAGGGTCGAACTATGGCTACACCTTC
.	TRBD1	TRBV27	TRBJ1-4	CASSLYRGSNEKLFF	TGTGCCAGCAGTTTATACAGGGGCTCTAATGAAAAACTGTTTTTT
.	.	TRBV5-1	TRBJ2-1	CASSLWESYNEQFF	TGCGCCAGCAGCTTGTGGGAATCCTACAATGAGCAGTTCTTC
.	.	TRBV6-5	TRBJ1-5	CASRPGISSRSSYF	TGTGCCAGCAGGCCCGGTATCTCATCTCGCAGTAGTTATTTT
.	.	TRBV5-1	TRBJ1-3	CASSPGGTGNTIYF	TGCGCCAGCAGCCCCGGAGGGACTGGAAACACCATATATTTT
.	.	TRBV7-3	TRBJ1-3	CASSLKGSGNTIYF	TGTGCCAGCAGCTTAAAAGGGTCTGGAAACACCATATATTTT
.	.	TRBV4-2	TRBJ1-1	CASSREGRTEAFF	TGTGCCAGCAGCCGGGAGGGTAGGACTGAAGCTTTCTTT
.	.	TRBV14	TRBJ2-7	CASSARGTLQQYF	TGTGCCAGCAGCGCTAGAGGGACTCTTCAGCAGTACTTC
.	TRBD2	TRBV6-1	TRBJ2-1	CASSEEAGGYNEQFF	TGTGCCAGCAGTGAAGAAGCGGGGGGTTACAATGAGCAGTTCTTC
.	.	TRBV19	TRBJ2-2	CASSTRAEGGELFF	TGTGCCAGTAGTACCAGGGCCGAAGGCGGGGAGCTGTTTTTT
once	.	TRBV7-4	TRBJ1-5	CASSLARGRNQPQHF	TGTGCCAGCAGCTTAGCGAGGGGCCGAAATCAGCCCCAGCATTTT
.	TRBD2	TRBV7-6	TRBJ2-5	CASLKLLAGGLMGETQYF	TGTGCCAGCTTAAAGTTACTAGCGGGGGGGCTGATGGGAGAGACCCAGTACTTC
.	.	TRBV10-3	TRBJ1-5	CAISGQGGLNNQPQHF	TGTGCCATCAGTGGGCAGGGAGGGCTTAATAATCAGCCCCAGCATTTT
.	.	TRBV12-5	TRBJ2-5	CASGPEKGLGETQYF	TGTGCTAGTGGTCCCGAGAAGGGGCTTGGAGAGACCCAGTACTTC